This T cell receptor (beta chain) originates from a study of blood T cells in healthy people across ages. This CDR3 has 19 residues. Germline V gives CDR1 MNHNS, CDR2 SASEGT. V lost 5 bases to trimming and J lost 2 bases; unmatched junction nucleotides: 14. Donation came from healthy Caucasian individuals in Russia who were aged roughly 6 to 100. Peripheral blood was drawn, about 9.7 milliliters per donor. Combining a sample-barcoded 5' primer with a J-beta primer mix, a second PCR ran for about 7 to 11 cycles. TCRdb redid the calling of the 5' RACE reads with MiXCR, one entry per CDR3 protein. The sample lists 800,000 to 1,000,000 distinct CDR3 sequences, around 46% seen once, with 13% in the top ten.

The source is a man aged 25 to 45 in good health. The chain joins TRBV6-1 to TRBJ2-2, with 10 bases lining up with TRBD2. Sequenced: blood. CDR3 region: CASSPRTSGTFSNTGELFF. Here the CDR3 DNA reads TGTGCCAGCAGTCCAAGGACTAGCGGCACGTTTAGTAACACCGGGGAGCTGTTTTTT.